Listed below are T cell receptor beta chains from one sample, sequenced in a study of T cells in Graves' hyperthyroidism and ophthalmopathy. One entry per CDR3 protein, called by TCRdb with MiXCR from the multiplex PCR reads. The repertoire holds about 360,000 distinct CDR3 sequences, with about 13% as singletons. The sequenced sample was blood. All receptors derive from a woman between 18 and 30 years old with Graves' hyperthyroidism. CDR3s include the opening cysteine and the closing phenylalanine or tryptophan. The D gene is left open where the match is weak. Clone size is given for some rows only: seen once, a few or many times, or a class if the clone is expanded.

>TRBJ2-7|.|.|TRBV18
CASSPVKVAYEQYF
TGTGCCAGCTCACCAGTGAAGGTTGCCTACGAGCAGTACTTC
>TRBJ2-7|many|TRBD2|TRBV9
CASSSSPGLADPYEQYF
TGTGCCAGCAGCTCGTCTCCGGGACTAGCGGATCCCTACGAGCAGTACTTC
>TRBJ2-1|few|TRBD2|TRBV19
CASSIVALAGGLENEQFF
TGTGCCAGTAGTATAGTGGCTCTAGCGGGAGGCCTAGAGAATGAGCAGTTCTTC
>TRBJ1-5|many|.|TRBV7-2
CASKTWDGSNQPQHF
TGTGCCAGCAAAACGTGGGACGGTAGCAATCAGCCCCAGCATTTT
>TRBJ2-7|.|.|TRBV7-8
CASSPRRITYEQYF
TGTGCCAGCAGCCCAAGGAGGATTACCTACGAGCAGTACTTC
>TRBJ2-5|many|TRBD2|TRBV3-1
CASGLRGGGETQYF
TGTGCCAGCGGATTGCGGGGGGGCGGAGAGACCCAGTACTTC
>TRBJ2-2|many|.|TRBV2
CASSEALIPAGELFF
TGTGCCAGCAGTGAAGCGCTTATACCCGCCGGGGAGCTGTTTTTT
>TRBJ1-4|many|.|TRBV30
CAWRGYEKLFF
TGTGCCTGGAGGGGATATGAAAAACTGTTTTTT
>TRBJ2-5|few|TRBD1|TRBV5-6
CASSSGTGVRETQYF
TGTGCCAGCAGCTCCGGGACAGGGGTTCGAGAGACCCAGTACTTC
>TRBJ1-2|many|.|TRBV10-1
CASSESASYGYTF
TGCGCCAGCAGTGAGAGTGCCAGCTATGGCTACACCTTC
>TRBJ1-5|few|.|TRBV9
CASSVGAGNQPQHF
TGTGCCAGCAGCGTAGGGGCAGGCAATCAGCCCCAGCATTTT
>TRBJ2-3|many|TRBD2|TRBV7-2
CASSEPGTSIPLGTDTQYF
TGTGCCAGCAGCGAGCCCGGGACTAGTATCCCCCTGGGCACAGATACGCAGTATTTT
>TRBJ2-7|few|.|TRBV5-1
CASSLYPPGYEQYF
TGCGCCAGCAGCTTATACCCCCCGGGCTACGAGCAGTACTTC
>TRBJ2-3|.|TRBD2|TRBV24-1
CATSGSSGAGDTQYF
TGTGCCACCAGTGGTTCTAGCGGGGCGGGAGATACGCAGTATTTT
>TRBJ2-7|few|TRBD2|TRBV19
CASSTRTSGRNEQHF
TGTGCCAGTAGTACCCGGACTAGCGGGAGAAACGAGCAGCACTTC
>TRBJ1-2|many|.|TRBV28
CASHAQGFFYGYTF
TGTGCCAGCCACGCGCAGGGCTTTTTTTATGGCTACACCTTC
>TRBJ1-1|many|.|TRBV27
CASSDLTGLAEAFF
TGTGCCAGCAGTGATCTGACAGGTTTAGCTGAAGCTTTCTTT
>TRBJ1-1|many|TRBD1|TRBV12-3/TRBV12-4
CASSNRGRGRTEAFF
TGTGCCAGCAGCAACAGGGGCCGGGGTCGAACTGAAGCTTTCTTT
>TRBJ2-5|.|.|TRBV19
CASSIQGQTQETQYF
TGTGCCAGTAGTATCCAAGGACAGACCCAAGAGACCCAGTACTTC
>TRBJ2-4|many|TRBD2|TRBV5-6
CASSIRRGDIQYF
TGTGCCAGCAGCATACGACGGGGGGACATTCAGTACTTC
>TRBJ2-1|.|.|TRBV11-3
CASSSGGQKYNEQFF
TGTGCCAGCAGCTCTGGGGGGCAAAAATACAATGAGCAGTTCTTC
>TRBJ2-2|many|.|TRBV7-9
CASSLGTLGTGELFF
TGTGCCAGCAGCTTAGGGACACTTGGCACCGGGGAGCTGTTTTTT
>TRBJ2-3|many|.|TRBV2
CASSGGGPPYTQYF
TGTGCCAGCAGTGGGGGGGGCCCCCCCTATACGCAGTATTTT
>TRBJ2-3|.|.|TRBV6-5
CASSYTDIPGRITDTQYF
TGTGCCAGCAGTTACACGGACATCCCGGGACGGATCACAGATACGCAGTATTTT
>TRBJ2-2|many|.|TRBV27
CASSWGTGELFF
TGTGCCAGCAGCTGGGGGACCGGGGAGCTGTTTTTT
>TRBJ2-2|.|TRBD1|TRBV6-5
CASSYPKTAGGRTGELFF
TGTGCCAGCAGTTACCCTAAGACCGCAGGGGGTCGGACCGGGGAGCTGTTTTTT
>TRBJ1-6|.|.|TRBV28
CASRGSYNSPLHF
TGTGCCAGTAGGGGCTCCTATAATTCACCCCTCCACTTT